The source of this TCR beta chain is a study of cytomegalovirus exposure and HLA in healthy donors. Regarding the study as a whole: The records held CMV serostatus as the only immune exposure information. The Asian-associated ancestry cluster reportedly had fewer N-insertions than the roughly 720-donor mean in a later analysis.

Points on this clone: Antigen unknown.

It was with 60 Vbeta and 13 Jbeta primers that the PCR ran. Sequencing was performed with immunoSEQ multiplex PCR; in TCRdb, only in-frame clones are kept and a portion is missing. This sample yields 90,000 to 95,000 clones, of which around 81% are seen a single time; 0.5% to 0.65% belongs to the top ten. The receptor's source is a man aged 25-45 years in good health and CMV-seronegative. The sequencing sample was made of PBMCs.

CDR3 in amino acids: CASSENNRSGLDEAFF. For the CDR3, the DNA is TGTGCCAGCAGTGAAAACAACAGATCAGGTCTCGATGAAGCTTTCTTT. The V call is TRBV2, the J call TRBJ1-1; D is ambiguous. CDR1 is SNHLY and CDR2 is FYNNEI in the germline V gene. CDR3 length equals 16 residues. V was cut by 2 bases and J by 7 bases, with 20 bases left in between.